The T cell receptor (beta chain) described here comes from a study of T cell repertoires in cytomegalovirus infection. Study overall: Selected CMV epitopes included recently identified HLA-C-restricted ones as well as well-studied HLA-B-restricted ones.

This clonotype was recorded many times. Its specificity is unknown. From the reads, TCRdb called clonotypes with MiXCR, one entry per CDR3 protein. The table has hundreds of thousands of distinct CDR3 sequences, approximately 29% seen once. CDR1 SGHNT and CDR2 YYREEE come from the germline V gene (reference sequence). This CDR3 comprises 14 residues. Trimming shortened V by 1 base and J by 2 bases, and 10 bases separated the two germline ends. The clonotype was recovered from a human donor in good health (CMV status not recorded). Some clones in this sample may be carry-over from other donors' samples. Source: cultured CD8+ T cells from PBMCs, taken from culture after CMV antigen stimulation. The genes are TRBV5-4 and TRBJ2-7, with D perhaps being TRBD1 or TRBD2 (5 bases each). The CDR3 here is CASSLSGPTYEQYF. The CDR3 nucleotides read TGTGCCAGCAGCTTGTCGGGACCTACCTACGAGCAGTACTTC.